This T cell receptor beta chain comes out of a study of T cells in Graves' hyperthyroidism and ophthalmopathy. Study as a whole: Sampling of peripheral blood happened at initial diagnosis, prior to any treatment.

Diagnoses were established using clinical symptoms, serum thyroxine and TRAb, thyroid ultrasound and orbital computed tomography. V was trimmed by 5 bases and J by 2 bases, leaving 9 bases between them. The CDR3 spans 13 residues. Germline-derived CDR1 and CDR2 are SGHNT and YENEEA. This clonotype was recorded many times. No antigen is known for it. Amplification of TCR beta CDR3 regions was performed using RNA transcripts as template. The HTBI primer set served for first-round RT-PCR of the TCR CDR3. Each CDR3 protein gets one entry after TCRdb re-called the multiplex PCR reads with MiXCR. The table has roughly 240,000 distinct CDR3 sequences, 16% seen once. Findings of the study overall: The model anticipated ophthalmopathy a median approximately 6.6 months pre-onset.

The chain joins TRBV11-3 to TRBJ1-2, with D tentatively TRBD1 (6 bases). The sequence came from a young woman with Graves' ophthalmopathy. The material sequenced was blood. CDR3 residues: CASSPQGNYGYTF. CDR3 DNA: TGTGCCAGCAGCCCCCAGGGGAACTATGGCTACACCTTC.